This TCR beta chain derives from a study of T cell responses to AZD1222 COVID-19 vaccine. For this clone: Its antigen remains unidentified.

V lost 10 bases to trimming and J lost 0 bases, with 13 bases between them. This CDR3 spans 15 amino acids. Germline-derived CDR1 and CDR2 are WNHNN and SYGVQD (reference sequence). TCRdb's copy holds only in-frame clones and misses some; the assay was immunoSEQ multiplex PCR. This table has some 110,000 clones, about 86% appearing once. General study points: Only a handful of AZD1222 recipients, roughly 6 in all, had baseline seropositivity. Possibly, clonal diversity was underestimated; donors were largely white British and included more females.

This TCR came from an adult who received the AZD1222 COVID-19 vaccine. V and J are TRBV10-1 and TRBJ1-6, with D unresolved. Sequencing was performed on peripheral blood, taken 28 days after the second AZD1222 dose. CDR3 amino acids: CATWAPSSYNSPLHF. CDR3 nucleotides: TGCGCCACCTGGGCCCCAAGCTCCTATAATTCACCCCTCCACTTT.